What follows are 11 T cell receptor beta chains derived from one specimen sequenced in a study of blood T cell repertoires in COVID-19. Data came from immunoSEQ multiplex PCR; TCRdb stores just in-frame clones and leaves some out. The table records fewer than 500,000 clones, approximately 92% of them present only once. The sequencing sample was made of PBMCs or T cells enriched from blood (not recorded which). These receptors all come from a man aged 25-45 years who had recovered from COVID-19.

This chain connects TRBV19 to TRBJ2-5; 8 nucleotides line up with TRBD2. V was clipped by 9 bases and J by 3 bases; unmatched bases: 9. Germline V gene lookup returns CDR1 LNHDA and CDR2 SQIVND (reference sequence). The CDR3 has 14 amino acids. CDR3 DNA: TGTGCCAGCGGGGGGGGTTACAGTGAAGAGACCCAGTACTTC. Translated, it gives CASGGGYSEETQYF.

CDR3 residues: CSVAAYNEQFF. The CDR3 coding sequence is TGCAGCGTCGCGGCTTACAATGAGCAGTTCTTC. The rearrangement uses TRBV29-1 and TRBJ2-1; D gene ambiguous. The CDR3 extends over 11 amino acids. V lost 6 bases to trimming and J lost 4 bases, with 7 bases between them. Germline lookup yields CDR1 SQVTM and CDR2 ANQGSEA.

This chain joins TRBV28 and TRBJ2-5; the match to TRBD2 covers 14 bases. The CDR3 has 19 amino acids. Germline CDR1 reads MDHEN; CDR2 reads SYDVKM. V trimming: 4 bases; J trimming: 5 bases; junction bases outside the gene matches: 15. CDR3 protein: CASSSTTTGTSGRRETQYF. CDR3 bases: TGTGCCAGCAGTTCGACAACCACCGGGACTAGCGGGAGAAGGGAGACCCAGTACTTC.

The genes are TRBV29-1 and TRBJ2-2; D might be TRBD2 (5 bases). The CDR3 covers 11 residues. The germline CDR1 and CDR2 sequences are SQVTM and ANQGSEA. V lost 7 bases, J lost 4 bases, and 7 bases lay in between. The CDR3 sequence is CSGRGTGELFF. DNA of the CDR3: TGCAGCGGCCGGGGCACCGGGGAGCTGTTTTTT.

This sequence joins TRBV6-1 and TRBJ1-3, with 7 positions matching TRBD1. J gave up 3 bases and V 3 bases, and 8 bases lay outside the gene matches. This CDR3 has 16 amino acids. CDR1 and CDR2 from the germline V gene are MNHNS and SASEGT. CDR3 sequence (DNA): TGTGCCAGCAGTGACCGCACAGGGGTGTATGGAAACACCATATATTTT. Protein product: CASSDRTGVYGNTIYF.

The genes are TRBV29-1 and TRBJ1-3, with TRBD1 matching over 11 bases. The CDR3 sequence is 14 residues long. Unmatched junction bases numbered 6, after V lost 7 bases and J lost 4 bases. CDR1 and CDR2 from the germline V gene are SQVTM and ANQGSEA. The CDR3 protein is CSAGQGAVGNTIYF. In DNA, the CDR3 is TGCAGCGCCGGACAGGGGGCTGTAGGAAACACCATATATTTT. Filled out from reference TRBV29-1 and TRBJ1-3, the complete variable domain reads SAVISQKPSRDICQRGTSLTIQCQVDSQVTMMFWYRQQPGQSLTLIATANQGSEATYESGFVIDKFPISRPNLTFSTLTVSNMSPEDSSIYLCSAGQGAVGNTIYFGEGSWLTVV.

The V and J genes are TRBV12-3 or TRBV12-4 and TRBJ2-3, with TRBD2 identical over 7 bases. The V gene end was trimmed by 5 bases and the J gene end by 3 bases; junction bases not matched to a gene: 2. The CDR3 covers 13 residues. For the CDR3, the DNA is TGTGCCAGCAGTGGACTAGGGACAGATACGCAGTATTTT. Encoded protein: CASSGLGTDTQYF.

The chain carries TRBV4-1 and TRBJ2-5, with D perhaps matching TRBD1 (6 bases). Germline-derived CDR1 and CDR2 are MGHRA and YSYEKL. Deletions cut 1 base from V and 5 bases from J, with 11 bases between. The CDR3 covers 14 residues. CDR3 sequence reads: CASSQGGQGETQYF. As DNA, the CDR3 is TGCGCCAGCAGCCAAGGGGGGCAGGGGGAGACCCAGTACTTC.

V usage is TRBV2 and J usage is TRBJ2-1, with 7 bases aligning to TRBD1. The CDR3 covers 14 residues. The V gene's germline CDR1 is SNHLY and CDR2 FYNNEI. The junction had 9 bases not matched to a gene; V was cut back by 7 bases and J by 6 bases. The CDR3 reads CASTQRGQRNEQFF. CDR3 coding DNA: TGTGCCAGCACTCAAAGGGGGCAGCGCAATGAGCAGTTCTTC.

This sequence joins TRBV15 and TRBJ1-5, with D maybe TRBD1 (5 bases). The CDR3 is 14 amino acids. CDR1 and CDR2 (germline): LNHNV, YYDKDF (reference sequence). V was clipped by 0 bases and J by 4 bases, with 7 bases between them. Here the CDR3 DNA reads TGTGCCACCAGCAGAGACAGGGTAAATCAGCCCCAGCATTTT. It specifies CATSRDRVNQPQHF.

This clone was detected once. V gene TRBV30 combines with J gene TRBJ1-2; no firm D call. Trimming cost V 3 bases and J 4 bases, with 9 bases left between them. CDR1 and CDR2 from the germline V gene are GTSNPN and SVGIG (reference sequence). This CDR3 region has 12 residues. CDR3 sequence (DNA): TGTGCCTGGAGCCGGGTTACCTATGGCTACACCTTC. Protein sequence: CAWSRVTYGYTF. Drawing the rest from reference TRBV30 and TRBJ1-2, the complete variable domain is SQTIHQWPATLVQPVGSPLSLECTVEGTSNPNLYWYRQAAGRGLQLLFYSVGIGQISSEVPQNLSASRPQDRQFILSSKKLLLSDSGFYLCAWSRVTYGYTFGSGTRLTVV.